The TCR beta chain described here comes from a study of T-cell memory formation after mild COVID-19. V lost 3 bases, J lost 2 bases, and 8 bases lay in between. CDR1 is DFQATT and CDR2 is SNEGSKA in the germline V gene (reference sequence). This CDR3 has 12 residues. This clonotype has more than one count but fewer than ten. UMIs and sample barcodes were carried by the TCR alpha and TCR beta cDNA libraries that 5'RACE produced using constant-segment primers. TCRdb reprocessed the 5' RACE reads with MiXCR, giving one entry per CDR3 protein. The sample includes around 210,000 distinct CDR3 sequences, roughly 10% of them seen just once.

The sequenced sample consisted of PBMCs or a T cell subset sorted from them (not recorded which). V is TRBV20-1 and J is TRBJ2-7; D ambiguous. The clonotype originates from a man aged 18 to 30 who had mild COVID-19 (a few samples of this study predate the infection). Cell type and time point are not known. The CDR3 spells CSASGVTYEQYF. DNA for the CDR3: TGCAGTGCTAGTGGGGTTACCTACGAGCAGTACTTC.